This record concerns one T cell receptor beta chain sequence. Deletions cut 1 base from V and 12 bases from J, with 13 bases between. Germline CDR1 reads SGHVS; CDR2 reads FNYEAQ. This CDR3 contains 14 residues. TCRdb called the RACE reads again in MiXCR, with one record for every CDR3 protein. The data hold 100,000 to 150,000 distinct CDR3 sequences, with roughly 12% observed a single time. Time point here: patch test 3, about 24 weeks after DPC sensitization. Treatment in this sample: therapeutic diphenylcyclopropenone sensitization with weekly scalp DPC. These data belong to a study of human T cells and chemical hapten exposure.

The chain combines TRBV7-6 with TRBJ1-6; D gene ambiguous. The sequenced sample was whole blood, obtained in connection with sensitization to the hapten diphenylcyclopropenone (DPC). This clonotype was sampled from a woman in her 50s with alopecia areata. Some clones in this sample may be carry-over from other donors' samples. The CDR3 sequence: CASSLDPSMGPLHF. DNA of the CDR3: TGTGCCAGCAGCTTAGACCCTTCGATGGGACCCCTCCACTTT.